This TCR beta chain was found in a study of blood T cell repertoires in COVID-19. Study in general: Material from acute and convalescent COVID-19 was sourced from the United States, Italy and Spain.

Study processing details: Estimation of nucleated cell counts relied on the amplification of reference gene primers. Sequenced by immunoSEQ multiplex PCR; TCRdb stores in-frame clones only, minus some. V, J and clone size are those of that table, while D and trimming were read from the DNA. The sample has 150,000 to 250,000 clones; around 79% are singletons. The V end lost 2 bases, the J end lost 4 bases, and 8 bases lay between the germline ends. Germline CDR1 reads SGHTA; CDR2 reads FQGNSA. The CDR3 length is 14 residues. The clonotype was recovered from a middle-aged woman with COVID-19, enrolled during active disease. The chain has TRBV7-2 and TRBJ1-4, with a tentative D call TRBD1 (5 bases). Sequencing used peripheral blood. The DNA for the CDR3 is TGTGCCAGCAGCTTATGGGGCAGTAATGAAAAACTGTTTTTT. Translation gives CASSLWGSNEKLFF.